This T cell receptor (beta chain) was sequenced in a study of T cell responses to AZD1222 COVID-19 vaccine. Between the trimmed V and J ends, which lost 1 base and 5 bases, there was a span of 15 bases. The germline V gene encodes CDR1 MNHNS and CDR2 SASEGT. This CDR3 comprises 16 residues. Method: immunoSEQ multiplex PCR; TCRdb's copy keeps in-frame clones and lacks some. The sample includes 150,000 to 250,000 clones, roughly nine tenths of them seen just once. The sequence was collected from an adult who received the AZD1222 COVID-19 vaccine. This rearrangement joins TRBV6-1 to TRBJ1-5; a possible D gene is TRBD1 (6 bases). Here the sequenced sample was peripheral blood, taken 28 days after the second AZD1222 dose. The CDR3: CASSEVRGMVYQPQHF. CDR3 DNA sequence: TGTGCCAGCAGTGAAGTGAGGGGGATGGTATATCAGCCCCAGCATTTT.